This T cell receptor beta chain emerged from a study of blood T cell repertoires in COVID-19. Study overall: COVID-19 samples, acute and convalescent, were from the United States, Italy and Spain. Sources were T cells, B-cell-depleted T cells, or PBMCs; the material itself was cDNA or gDNA.

V gave up 3 bases and J gave up 8 bases, with 16 bases separating them. Germline CDR1 and CDR2: MDHEN and SYDVKM. This CDR3 has 15 amino acids. Original processing notes: Amplified reference gene primers provided the basis for estimating nucleated cell counts. Only in-frame clones appear in the TCRdb table, and some are missing; sequencing was by immunoSEQ multiplex PCR. The DNA gave D and trimming, while V, J and clone size come from that table. Among roughly 250,000 clones listed, 88% were seen once. The V and J genes are TRBV28 and TRBJ2-2, with D possibly being TRBD2 (5 bases). This sequence was found in a woman aged 40 to 50 who had recovered from COVID-19. Sequenced sample: peripheral blood. CDR3: CASSLAGVRRGELFF. The CDR3 nucleotides are TGTGCCAGCAGTTTGGCGGGTGTCCGGCGGGGGGAGCTGTTTTTT.